This passage covers 25 T cell receptor beta chains from one sample sequenced in a study of PD-1 blockade in classical Hodgkin lymphoma. Specified time point: cycle 4 day 1 (C4D1), after more than 5 weeks of nivolumab. Patients all relapsed after autologous stem cell transplantation, and there was variation in brentuximab vedotin exposure. Data came from immunoSEQ multiplex PCR; TCRdb stores just in-frame clones and leaves some out. Of about 61,000 clones in the sample, 87% were seen once. The material sequenced was peripheral blood mononuclear cells (PBMCs), taken before the fourth cycle of nivolumab. These receptors all stem from a human donor with classical Hodgkin lymphoma.

The chain links TRBV5-1 to TRBJ2-7; D ambiguous. Per germline, CDR1 SGHRS and CDR2 YFSETQ. The CDR3 totals 15 residues. The V end was cut by 0 bases, the J end by 6 bases, with 16 bases between. The DNA for the CDR3 is TGCGCCAGCAGCTTGGCCTTTTACGGGCCGGTCGAGCAGTACTTC. Translating gives CASSLAFYGPVEQYF.

The V call is TRBV29-1, the J call TRBJ1-1, with 7 bases that match TRBD1. The CDR3 has 14 residues. V was clipped by 1 base and J by 0 bases; unmatched bases: 2. Germline V CDR1 and CDR2: SQVTM, ANQGSEA. The CDR3 reads CSVEARGMNTEAFF. The CDR3 region has the DNA TGCAGCGTTGAAGCCAGGGGGATGAACACTGAAGCTTTCTTT.

The chain combines TRBV5-1 with TRBJ2-7, with 9 bases that match TRBD2. V lost 3 bases and J lost 4; bases outside the gene matches: 11. Germline CDR1 is SGHRS and CDR2 is YFSETQ. The CDR3 sequence is 16 residues long. The CDR3 is CASSWGTSPFGYEQYF. The CDR3 bases are TGCGCCAGCAGCTGGGGGACTAGCCCCTTCGGGTACGAGCAGTACTTC.

For this clone: The sample carries other DNA sequences with the same CDR3. This chain uses TRBV5-1 with TRBJ2-2, with TRBD1 as a possible D gene (6 bases). The CDR3 covers 16 residues. Trimming took off 0 bases at V and 1 base at J, with 10 bases between the two ends. The germline CDR1 and CDR2 sequences are SGHRS and YFSETQ. The CDR3 sequence is CASSLVGRGNTGELFF. For the CDR3, the DNA is TGCGCCAGCAGCTTGGTAGGCAGGGGGAACACCGGGGAGCTGTTTTTT.

CDR3 coding DNA: TGTGCCAGCAGTCCAGCCCCCCTCTACGAGCAGTACTTC. It translates to CASSPAPLYEQYF. V and J are TRBV28 and TRBJ2-7; D is undetermined. Germline CDR1 MDHEN, CDR2 SYDVKM. Trimming cost V 5 bases and J 3 bases, with 11 bases left between them. This CDR3 contains 13 residues.

CDR3 residues: CARKGTEGEQYF. The CDR3 bases are TGTGCCAGGAAGGGGACCGAGGGGGAGCAGTACTTC. The chain uses TRBV2 and TRBJ2-7, with D perhaps given as TRBD1 or TRBD2 (5 bases each). V was pared by 9 bases and J by 7 bases, with 16 bases between. The CDR3 runs 12 residues. The germline V gene has CDR1 SNHLY and CDR2 FYNNEI.

V usage is TRBV5-1 and J usage is TRBJ1-5; 9 positions match TRBD1. Losses at the gene ends were 4 bases for V and 1 base for J; bases not matched to a gene: 3. The CDR3 length is 15 residues. CDR1 is SGHRS and CDR2 is YFSETQ in the germline V gene. The CDR3 nucleotides read TGCGCCAGCAGCATTACAGGGGGCAGCAATCAGCCCCAGCATTTT. It specifies CASSITGGSNQPQHF.

This clone turned up a few times. CDR3 loop: CASSRTGGHQPQHF. The CDR3, as DNA: TGTGCCAGCAGTCGGACAGGGGGCCATCAGCCCCAGCATTTT. V gene TRBV6-5 combines with J gene TRBJ1-5; 11 positions agree with TRBD1. After removal of 5 bases from V and 5 bases from J, the junction contained 2 bases not matched to a gene. Germline V gives CDR1 MNHEY, CDR2 SVGAGI. This CDR3 comprises 14 residues.

V and J are TRBV28 and TRBJ1-6; a possible D gene is TRBD1 (6 bases). From germline, CDR1 is MDHEN and CDR2 SYDVKM. This CDR3 has 16 residues. The ends were cut back, 6 bases at V and 0 bases at J, with 12 bases in the middle. The CDR3 region is CASSGGGRSYNSPLHF. CDR3 DNA sequence: TGTGCCAGCAGCGGGGGGGGCCGCTCCTATAATTCACCCCTCCACTTT.

This chain connects TRBV7-9 to TRBJ2-3; unclear D gene. CDR3 length equals 12 residues. Germline values: CDR1 SEHNR, CDR2 FQNEAQ (reference sequence). Trimming took 0 bases from V and 6 from J, leaving 4 bases between them. Written as DNA, the CDR3 is TGTGCCAGCAGCTTAGCGCGTGATACGCAGTATTTT. It codes for CASSLARDTQYF.

This clone was counted a single time. The chain links TRBV7-9 to TRBJ1-1, with 7 bases identical to TRBD1. The germline V gene encodes CDR1 SEHNR and CDR2 FQNEAQ (reference sequence). Trimming at V came to 5 bases and at J to 1 base, leaving 10 bases not matched to a gene. There are 16 residues in the CDR3. CDR3 bases: TGTGCCAGCAGCGCATCCGGGACAGCACAGAACACTGAAGCTTTCTTT. Protein sequence: CASSASGTAQNTEAFF.

This chain joins TRBV5-1 and TRBJ2-5, with D perhaps assigned TRBD1 or TRBD2 (6 bases each). Germline V CDR1 and CDR2: SGHRS, YFSETQ. V lost 4 bases and J 6 bases, leaving 16 bases between the germline ends. The CDR3 has 14 residues. CDR3 region: CASSLEGGGKTQYF. In DNA form, the CDR3 reads TGCGCCAGCAGCCTGGAGGGGGGTGGGAAGACCCAGTACTTC. Full variable domain (outside the CDR3, taken from reference TRBV5-1 and TRBJ2-5): KAGVTQTPRYLIKTRGQQVTLSCSPISGHRSVSWYQQTPGQGLQFLFEYFSETQRNKGNFPGRFSGRQFSNSRSEMNVSTLELGDSALYLCASSLEGGGKTQYFGPGTRLLVL.

This clone was detected only a few times. The chain employs TRBV19 and TRBJ1-5; D might be TRBD1 (5 bases). CDR1 is LNHDA, CDR2 SQIVND, per germline (reference sequence). Trimming stripped 0 bases from V and 2 bases from J, with 11 bases between. This CDR3 contains 16 residues. The CDR3 sequence: CASSIDRTGGNQPQHF. CDR3 DNA: TGTGCCAGTAGTATAGATCGGACGGGGGGCAATCAGCCCCAGCATTTT.

This chain connects TRBV27 to TRBJ1-5; no clear D. Germline V CDR1 and CDR2: MNHEY, SMNVEV (reference sequence). V lost 4 bases and J 6 bases, leaving 10 bases between the germline ends. The CDR3 is 13 amino acids. CDR3 residues: CASSSTRRQPQHF. The CDR3 nucleotides read TGTGCCAGCAGTTCCACCCGGCGTCAGCCCCAGCATTTT.

The J gene is TRBJ1-6, the V gene TRBV14; D remains unclear. The CDR3 length is 13 residues. Per germline, CDR1 SGHDN and CDR2 FVKESK. V lost 0 bases to trimming and J lost 8 bases, with 5 bases between them. CDR3 coding DNA: TGTGCCAGCAGCCAAGAGGGTTATTCACCCCTCCACTTT. This codes for CASSQEGYSPLHF.

The gene calls are TRBV29-1 and TRBJ1-2; D gene ambiguous. The V and J ends lost 2 bases and 6 bases respectively, with 13 bases between them. The CDR3 spans 13 residues. Germline loops: CDR1 SQVTM, CDR2 ANQGSEA. The CDR3 loop reads CSVEFGRIDGYTF. CDR3 sequence (DNA): TGCAGCGTTGAATTCGGCAGAATTGATGGCTACACCTTC.

The sample holds one count of this clone. V usage is TRBV6-1 and J usage is TRBJ1-1, with 8 bases lining up with TRBD1. Germline loops: CDR1 MNHNS, CDR2 SASEGT. After removal of 4 bases from V and 5 bases from J, the junction contained 6 bases not matched to a gene. This CDR3 spans 14 amino acids. For the CDR3, the DNA is TGTGCCAGCAGTGCCTCAGGGGGCAAGACTGAAGCTTTCTTT. Translation gives CASSASGGKTEAFF.

The chain combines TRBV29-1 with TRBJ1-1; D unclear. With 7 bases removed from V and 4 bases from J, the gap between germline ends came to 10 bases. The length of the CDR3 is 11 residues. The V gene's germline CDR1 is SQVTM and CDR2 ANQGSEA. The DNA for the CDR3 is TGCAGCGGGGAGGGTGCCACTGAAGCTTTCTTT. This codes for CSGEGATEAFF.

J is TRBJ2-7 and V is TRBV5-1; tentative D call: TRBD1 (7 bases). From germline, CDR1 is SGHRS and CDR2 YFSETQ. This CDR3 is 14 amino acids long. Trimming left V 4 bases short and J 5 bases short, with 16 bases between. CDR3 sequence reads: CASSALTGTHEQYF. CDR3 bases: TGCGCCAGCAGCGCCTTGACAGGGACTCACGAGCAGTACTTC.

The CDR3 reads CASSLAHAAGNTIYF. CDR3 DNA: TGCGCCAGCAGCTTGGCTCATGCCGCTGGAAACACCATATATTTT. The V and J genes are TRBV5-1 and TRBJ1-3; no reliable D call. The ends were cut back, 0 bases at V and 2 bases at J, with 9 bases in the middle. CDR1 SGHRS and CDR2 YFSETQ come from the germline V gene. CDR3 length: 15 residues.

The rearrangement links TRBV9 to TRBJ1-6; D gene unclear. Germline V CDR1 and CDR2: SGDLS, YYNGEE. Trimming removed 0 bases from V and 9 bases from J, with 13 bases in between. This CDR3 spans 15 amino acids. CDR3 in amino acids: CASSVDPNAASPLHF. The CDR3 bases are TGTGCCAGCAGCGTAGACCCAAACGCCGCTTCACCCCTCCACTTT.

V and J are TRBV28 and TRBJ1-4; D remains unclear. The CDR3 covers 14 residues. Germline V gene data show CDR1 as MDHEN and CDR2 as SYDVKM. Trimming removed 6 bases at V and 1 base at J, with 9 bases between. CDR3 sequence reads: CASRTGRTNEKLFF. In nucleotides, the CDR3 is TGTGCCAGCAGGACCGGTAGAACTAATGAAAAACTGTTTTTT. The whole variable domain, filled in from reference TRBV28 and TRBJ1-4, reads DVKVTQSSRYLVKRTGEKVFLECVQDMDHENMFWYRQDPGLGLRLIYFSYDVKMKEKGDIPEGYSVSREKKERFSLILESASTNQTSMYLCASRTGRTNEKLFFGSGTQLSVL.

This chain uses TRBV5-1 with TRBJ1-6; D possibly corresponds to TRBD1 (6 bases). The germline V and J ends were trimmed by 0 bases and 0 bases, with 10 bases remaining between them. Germline V gene data show CDR1 as SGHRS and CDR2 as YFSETQ. This CDR3 region has 17 residues. The CDR3 DNA is TGCGCCAGCAGCTTGGGATCACAGGGCTCCTATAATTCACCCCTCCACTTT. Amino acid sequence: CASSLGSQGSYNSPLHF.

The rearrangement links TRBV9 to TRBJ1-2, with D perhaps matching TRBD1 (5 bases). The CDR3 spans 13 residues. The germline V gene has CDR1 SGDLS and CDR2 YYNGEE. The ends were cut back, 4 bases at V and 0 bases at J, with 7 bases in the middle. The CDR3 sequence is CASSTGPNYGYTF. As DNA, the CDR3 is TGTGCCAGCAGCACAGGTCCTAACTATGGCTACACCTTC.

The chain links TRBV7-9 to TRBJ2-1; 14 bases map to TRBD2. Germline V lookup: CDR1 SEHNR, CDR2 FQNEAQ (reference sequence). This CDR3 has 18 amino acids. With 6 bases clipped from V and 5 bases from J, the junction kept 12 bases outside the gene matches. CDR3 in amino acids: CASSLPTSGGAPDNEQFF. Written as DNA, the CDR3 is TGTGCCAGCAGTCTTCCGACTAGCGGGGGGGCTCCCGACAATGAGCAGTTCTTC.